This entry concerns a single T cell receptor (beta chain). What it recognizes is unknown. This sample was taken from a study of T cell responses to AZD1222 COVID-19 vaccine. The study's findings and limits: Two AZD1222 doses significantly raised spike-specific TCR breadth and depth over controls. The repertoires were collected only after the peak T cell response.

V was shortened by 2 bases and J by 10 bases, with 20 bases between the two germline ends. The CDR3 consists of 14 residues. CDR1 GTSNPN and CDR2 SVGIG come from the germline V gene (reference sequence). Clones were read by immunoSEQ multiplex PCR, and TCRdb kept only the in-frame ones, dropping some. This repertoire shows under 150,000 clones, 85% to 95% found once; its top ten account for 3.6%. This specimen was peripheral blood, taken 28 days after the second AZD1222 dose. The receptor's source is an adult who received the AZD1222 COVID-19 vaccine. The rearrangement uses TRBV30 and TRBJ1-1; the D is unclear. In DNA, the CDR3 is TGTGCCTGGAGTTCCTTTGAGGGAAACTTAGTAGCTTTCTTT. This encodes CAWSSFEGNLVAFF. Full variable domain (outside the CDR3, taken from reference TRBV30 and TRBJ1-1): SQTIHQWPATLVQPVGSPLSLECTVEGTSNPNLYWYRQAAGRGLQLLFYSVGIGQISSEVPQNLSASRPQDRQFILSSKKLLLSDSGFYLCAWSSFEGNLVAFFGQGTRLTVV.